The rows below give T cell receptor beta chains drawn from one sample of a study of CD8 T cells in ankylosing spondylitis. In TCRdb, the 5' RACE reads were re-called with MiXCR into one record per CDR3 protein. Here the sample spans over 600,000 distinct CDR3 sequences, 15% to 20% being singletons. Sequencing was performed on blood, either unsorted or a sorted T cell fraction (not recorded which). The receptors derive from a male donor with ankylosing spondylitis. CDR3s include the opening cysteine and the closing phenylalanine or tryptophan. The order of the fields is clone size, D gene, V gene, J gene, CDR3 protein, CDR3 DNA. The D gene is left open where the match is weak. Clone size is not always given. Where it is, it says once, few, many or a class for expanded clones.

clone_size: NA
d_call: TRBD1
v_call: TRBV7-9
j_call: TRBJ1-1
cdr3_aa: CASSGWTGGDNTPEAFF
cdr3_nt: TGTGCCAGCAGCGGATGGACAGGGGGCGACAACACCCCTGAAGCTTTCTTT

clone_size: NA
d_call: TRBD1
v_call: TRBV7-9
j_call: TRBJ2-2
cdr3_aa: CASSSTGTGKIGELFF
cdr3_nt: TGTGCCAGCAGTTCCACCGGGACAGGGAAAATCGGGGAGCTGTTTTTT

clone_size: NA
d_call: NA
v_call: TRBV29-1
j_call: TRBJ2-1
cdr3_aa: CSVEKAGNEQFF
cdr3_nt: TGCAGCGTTGAAAAGGCGGGCAATGAGCAGTTCTTC

clone_size: NA
d_call: NA
v_call: TRBV5-6
j_call: TRBJ2-7
cdr3_aa: CASSNGDEQYF
cdr3_nt: TGTGCCAGCAGCAACGGGGACGAGCAGTACTTC

clone_size: many
d_call: TRBD1
v_call: TRBV12-3/TRBV12-4
j_call: TRBJ2-1
cdr3_aa: CASSLGDRSYNEQFF
cdr3_nt: TGTGCCAGCAGTTTAGGGGACAGAAGTTACAATGAGCAGTTCTTC

clone_size: NA
d_call: NA
v_call: TRBV7-2
j_call: TRBJ2-6
cdr3_aa: CASSLERSSGANVLTF
cdr3_nt: TGTGCCAGCAGCTTAGAGCGCAGCTCTGGGGCCAACGTCCTGACTTTC

clone_size: NA
d_call: NA
v_call: TRBV4-1
j_call: TRBJ1-1
cdr3_aa: CASSQDWTYGARAFF
cdr3_nt: TGCGCCAGCAGCCAAGATTGGACATATGGGGCAAGGGCTTTCTTT

clone_size: NA
d_call: TRBD1
v_call: TRBV20-1
j_call: TRBJ1-2
cdr3_aa: CSAPPGQANYGYTF
cdr3_nt: TGCAGTGCTCCTCCCGGACAGGCCAACTATGGCTACACCTTC

clone_size: NA
d_call: NA
v_call: TRBV7-9
j_call: TRBJ2-4
cdr3_aa: CASSPPAGFGIQYF
cdr3_nt: TGTGCCAGCAGCCCCCCGGCAGGGTTTGGCATTCAGTACTTC

clone_size: NA
d_call: NA
v_call: TRBV4-3
j_call: TRBJ1-1
cdr3_aa: CASSQGAPVLNRAPEAFF
cdr3_nt: TGCGCCAGCAGCCAAGGGGCCCCTGTCCTTAACAGGGCACCTGAAGCTTTCTTT

clone_size: NA
d_call: NA
v_call: TRBV5-1
j_call: TRBJ1-1
cdr3_aa: CASRKTGSTEAFF
cdr3_nt: TGCGCCAGCCGAAAAACAGGGAGCACTGAAGCTTTCTTT

clone_size: NA
d_call: TRBD2
v_call: TRBV10-3
j_call: TRBJ2-3
cdr3_aa: CAISDPGTSGADTQYF
cdr3_nt: TGTGCCATCAGTGACCCCGGGACTAGCGGGGCAGATACGCAGTATTTT

clone_size: few
d_call: TRBD2
v_call: TRBV4-2
j_call: TRBJ2-1
cdr3_aa: CASSQDPGSGDNEQFF
cdr3_nt: TGTGCCAGCAGCCAAGACCCCGGGAGCGGGGACAATGAGCAGTTCTTC

clone_size: few
d_call: NA
v_call: TRBV7-9
j_call: TRBJ2-7
cdr3_aa: CASSLRGPPISYEQYF
cdr3_nt: TGTGCCAGCAGCTTAAGGGGCCCCCCGATCTCCTACGAGCAGTACTTC

clone_size: NA
d_call: TRBD2
v_call: TRBV15
j_call: TRBJ2-3
cdr3_aa: CATSRWSGGSTDTQYF
cdr3_nt: TGTGCCACCAGCAGATGGTCGGGGGGGAGCACAGATACGCAGTATTTT

clone_size: NA
d_call: NA
v_call: TRBV7-8
j_call: TRBJ2-5
cdr3_aa: CASSSLGGAGQGGYETQYF
cdr3_nt: TGTGCCAGCAGCTCCCTAGGGGGAGCCGGGCAGGGCGGCTATGAGACCCAGTACTTT

clone_size: few
d_call: TRBD2
v_call: TRBV7-9
j_call: TRBJ2-5
cdr3_aa: CASSLRAGGPSETQYF
cdr3_nt: TGTGCCAGCAGCTTAAGGGCGGGAGGGCCCTCAGAGACCCAGTACTTC

clone_size: NA
d_call: TRBD2
v_call: TRBV20-1
j_call: TRBJ2-5
cdr3_aa: CSARVLAVQETQYF
cdr3_nt: TGCAGTGCTAGGGTTCTAGCGGTCCAAGAGACCCAGTACTTC

clone_size: few
d_call: NA
v_call: TRBV13
j_call: TRBJ2-1
cdr3_aa: CASSGIDGARYNEQFF
cdr3_nt: TGTGCCAGCAGCGGGATAGATGGGGCCCGATACAATGAGCAGTTCTTC

clone_size: NA
d_call: NA
v_call: TRBV28
j_call: TRBJ1-2
cdr3_aa: CASSELVSSNYGYTF
cdr3_nt: TGTGCCAGCAGTGAACTCGTAAGCTCTAACTATGGCTACACCTTC

clone_size: NA
d_call: NA
v_call: TRBV12-3/TRBV12-4
j_call: TRBJ1-1
cdr3_aa: CASSLALMNTEAFF
cdr3_nt: TGTGCCAGCAGTTTAGCACTCATGAACACTGAAGCTTTCTTT

clone_size: NA
d_call: NA
v_call: TRBV11-3
j_call: TRBJ2-3
cdr3_aa: CASSLGIPIGSDTQYF
cdr3_nt: TGTGCCAGCAGCTTAGGTATCCCCATCGGATCAGATACGCAGTATTTT

clone_size: few
d_call: TRBD2
v_call: TRBV11-2
j_call: TRBJ2-1
cdr3_aa: CASSQGTSGSYEQFF
cdr3_nt: TGTGCCAGCAGCCAGGGCACTAGCGGGAGTTATGAGCAGTTCTTC

clone_size: NA
d_call: NA
v_call: TRBV5-6
j_call: TRBJ1-2
cdr3_aa: CASSFYTGGDYGYTF
cdr3_nt: TGTGCCAGCAGCTTTTACACTGGTGGCGACTATGGCTACACCTTC

clone_size: NA
d_call: NA
v_call: TRBV6-1
j_call: TRBJ1-2
cdr3_aa: CASNPGRGDYGYTF
cdr3_nt: TGTGCCAGCAACCCGGGACGCGGGGACTATGGCTACACCTTC

clone_size: NA
d_call: NA
v_call: TRBV7-9
j_call: TRBJ1-3
cdr3_aa: CASSTTGASGNTIYF
cdr3_nt: TGTGCCAGCAGCACTACAGGCGCCTCTGGAAACACCATATATTTT

clone_size: NA
d_call: TRBD2
v_call: TRBV20-1
j_call: TRBJ2-3
cdr3_aa: CSARPQLAGGINTQYF
cdr3_nt: TGCAGTGCTAGACCCCAGCTAGCGGGGGGTATTAATACGCAGTATTTT

clone_size: NA
d_call: TRBD2
v_call: TRBV27
j_call: TRBJ2-3
cdr3_aa: CASSQGTSGSITDTQYF
cdr3_nt: TGTGCCAGCAGTCAAGGGACTAGCGGGAGTATAACAGATACGCAGTATTTT

clone_size: NA
d_call: TRBD2
v_call: TRBV10-3
j_call: TRBJ2-1
cdr3_aa: CAISVSGRGVGNEQFF
cdr3_nt: TGTGCCATCAGTGTTAGCGGGAGGGGAGTAGGCAATGAGCAGTTCTTC

clone_size: NA
d_call: TRBD2
v_call: TRBV28
j_call: TRBJ2-3
cdr3_aa: CASSLKGPGTRGLDTQYF
cdr3_nt: TGTGCCAGCAGTTTAAAGGGCCCCGGGACTAGGGGTTTGGATACGCAGTATTTT

clone_size: NA
d_call: TRBD2
v_call: TRBV7-8
j_call: TRBJ2-7
cdr3_aa: CASSLGAGGTSYEQYF
cdr3_nt: TGTGCCAGCAGCTTAGGGGCGGGAGGCACGTCCTACGAGCAGTACTTC

clone_size: few
d_call: NA
v_call: TRBV6-1
j_call: TRBJ1-2
cdr3_aa: CASRDSRAKGNYGYTF
cdr3_nt: TGTGCCAGCAGGGACAGTCGGGCCAAGGGCAACTATGGCTACACCTTC

clone_size: few
d_call: TRBD2
v_call: TRBV20-1
j_call: TRBJ2-3
cdr3_aa: CSARDLLAVNTDTQYF
cdr3_nt: TGCAGTGCTAGAGACTTACTAGCGGTAAACACAGATACGCAGTATTTT

clone_size: few
d_call: TRBD1
v_call: TRBV15
j_call: TRBJ2-7
cdr3_aa: CATSRGAGGDEQYF
cdr3_nt: TGTGCCACCAGCAGAGGGGCAGGGGGCGACGAGCAGTACTTC

clone_size: NA
d_call: TRBD2
v_call: TRBV6-2/TRBV6-3
j_call: TRBJ2-4
cdr3_aa: CASGRAWADIQYF
cdr3_nt: TGTGCCAGCGGGAGGGCCTGGGCGGACATTCAGTACTTC

clone_size: NA
d_call: TRBD2
v_call: TRBV7-3
j_call: TRBJ2-1
cdr3_aa: CASSLTTSGAEQFF
cdr3_nt: TGTGCCAGCAGCTTAACGACTAGCGGCGCTGAGCAGTTCTTC

clone_size: NA
d_call: TRBD2
v_call: TRBV11-2
j_call: TRBJ2-7
cdr3_aa: CASSLVPRPASGYEQYF
cdr3_nt: TGTGCCAGCAGCTTAGTACCCCGCCCGGCTAGCGGATACGAGCAGTACTTC

clone_size: many
d_call: TRBD1
v_call: TRBV10-3
j_call: TRBJ2-3
cdr3_aa: CAISESKRGRGTDTQYF
cdr3_nt: TGTGCCATCAGTGAGTCGAAGAGGGGGCGGGGCACAGATACGCAGTATTTT

clone_size: few
d_call: NA
v_call: TRBV29-1
j_call: TRBJ2-7
cdr3_aa: CSVEKGPSYEQYF
cdr3_nt: TGCAGCGTTGAGAAAGGACCCTCCTACGAGCAGTACTTC

clone_size: NA
d_call: NA
v_call: TRBV4-2
j_call: TRBJ2-3
cdr3_aa: CASSQDTHSPTADTQYF
cdr3_nt: TGTGCCAGCAGCCAAGATACACACTCGCCCACGGCAGATACGCAGTATTTT

clone_size: NA
d_call: NA
v_call: TRBV20-1
j_call: TRBJ1-5
cdr3_aa: CSARPPGAGNQPQHF
cdr3_nt: TGCAGTGCTAGACCTCCCGGGGCCGGCAATCAGCCCCAGCATTTT